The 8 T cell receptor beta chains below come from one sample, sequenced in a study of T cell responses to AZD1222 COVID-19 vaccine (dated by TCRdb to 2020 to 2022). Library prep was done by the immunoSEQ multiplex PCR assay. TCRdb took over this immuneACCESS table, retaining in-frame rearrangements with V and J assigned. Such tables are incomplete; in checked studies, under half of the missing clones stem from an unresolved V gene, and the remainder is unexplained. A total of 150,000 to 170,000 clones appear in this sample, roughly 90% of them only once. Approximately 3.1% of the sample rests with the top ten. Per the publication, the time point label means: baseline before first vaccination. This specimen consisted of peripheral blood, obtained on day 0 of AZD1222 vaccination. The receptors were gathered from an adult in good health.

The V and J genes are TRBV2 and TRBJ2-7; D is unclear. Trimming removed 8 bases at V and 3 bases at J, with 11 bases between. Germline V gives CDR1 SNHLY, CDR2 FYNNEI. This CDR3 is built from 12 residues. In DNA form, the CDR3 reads TGTGCCAGCGGAGTGGGCAGCTACGAGCAGTACTTC. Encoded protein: CASGVGSYEQYF.

As DNA, the CDR3 is TGTGCCAGCAGCCAAGATGCCGGGAGCTACGAGCAGTACTTC. It translates to CASSQDAGSYEQYF. V gene TRBV3-1 (or the pseudogene TRBV3-2) combines with J gene TRBJ2-7, with a weak D call TRBD2 (6 bases). V lost 0 bases to trimming and J lost 3 bases, with 9 bases between them. CDR1 and CDR2 (germline): LGHDT, YNNKEL (reference sequence). The CDR3 consists of 14 residues.

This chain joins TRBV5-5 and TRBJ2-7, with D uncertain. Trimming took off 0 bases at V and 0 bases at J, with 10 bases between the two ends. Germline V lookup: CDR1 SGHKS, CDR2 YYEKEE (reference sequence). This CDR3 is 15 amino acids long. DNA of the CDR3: TGTGCCAGCAGCTTGGCCCCCGAAGGCTCCTACGAGCAGTACTTC. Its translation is CASSLAPEGSYEQYF.

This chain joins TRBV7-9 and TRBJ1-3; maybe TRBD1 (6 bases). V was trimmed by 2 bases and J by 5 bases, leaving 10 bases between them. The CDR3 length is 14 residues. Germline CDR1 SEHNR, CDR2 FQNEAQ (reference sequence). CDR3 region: CASSLSGTRNTIYF. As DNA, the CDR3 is TGTGCCAGCAGCTTATCAGGGACACGAAACACCATATATTTT. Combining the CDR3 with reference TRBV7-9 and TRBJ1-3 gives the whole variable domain DTGVSQNPRHKITKRGQNVTFRCDPISEHNRLYWYRQTLGQGPEFLTYFQNEAQLEKSRLLSDRFSAERPKGSFSTLEIQRTEQGDSAMYLCASSLSGTRNTIYFGEGSWLTVV.

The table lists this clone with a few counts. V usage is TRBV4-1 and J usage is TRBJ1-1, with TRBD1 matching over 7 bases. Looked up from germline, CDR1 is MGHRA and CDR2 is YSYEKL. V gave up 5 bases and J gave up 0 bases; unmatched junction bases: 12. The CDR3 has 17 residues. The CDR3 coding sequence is TGCGCCAGCAGCGTCCGACAGGGCGCAGGTATGAACACTGAAGCTTTCTTT. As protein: CASSVRQGAGMNTEAFF.

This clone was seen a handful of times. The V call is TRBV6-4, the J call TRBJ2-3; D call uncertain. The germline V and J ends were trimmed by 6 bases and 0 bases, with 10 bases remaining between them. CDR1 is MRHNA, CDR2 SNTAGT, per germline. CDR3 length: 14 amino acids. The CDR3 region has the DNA TGTGCCAGCAGAGCGACGGCTAGCACAGATACGCAGTATTTT. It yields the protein CASRATASTDTQYF.

The CDR3 protein is CASRPTGGEQFF. For the CDR3, the DNA is TGTGCCAGCAGACCAACAGGGGGTGAGCAGTTCTTC. The chain carries TRBV7-2 and TRBJ2-1; 8 bases map to TRBD1. J was trimmed by 9 bases and V by 6 bases; bases with no gene match: 4. The CDR3 consists of 12 residues. CDR1 and CDR2 from the germline V gene are SGHTA and FQGNSA. The full variable domain, with the rest looked up from reference TRBV7-2 and TRBJ2-1, is GAGVSQSPSNKVTEKGKDVELRCDPISGHTALYWYRQSLGQGLEFLIYFQGNSAPDKSGLPSDRFSAERTGGSVSTLTIQRTQQEDSAVYLCASRPTGGEQFFGPGTRLTVL.

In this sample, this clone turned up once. As DNA, the CDR3 is TGTGCCAGCAGCCTACGACTAGCGGGGGACCAGGAGCAGTACTTC. Encoded protein: CASSLRLAGDQEQYF. J is TRBJ2-7 and V is TRBV5-5; TRBD2 agrees at 12 bases. The CDR3 is 15 amino acids. V lost 4 bases and J lost 7; bases outside the gene matches: 9. Germline V gene data show CDR1 as SGHKS and CDR2 as YYEKEE (reference sequence).